What follows are 7 T cell receptor beta chains derived from one specimen sequenced in a study of T cells in Graves' hyperthyroidism and ophthalmopathy. Template material for amplifying TCR beta CDR3 regions consisted of RNA transcripts. A set of HTBI primers served as the primers for a first-round RT-PCR of the TCR CDR3. A single record per CDR3 protein comes from TCRdb applying MiXCR to the multiplex PCR reads. The profile shows hundreds of thousands of distinct CDR3 sequences, about 15% of them singletons. Sample: blood. These receptors all stem from a young woman with Graves' hyperthyroidism that later progressed to Graves' ophthalmopathy.

This clonotype was picked up many times. The chain links TRBV7-2 to TRBJ1-5, with 9 bases lining up with TRBD1. The CDR3 is 15 residues long. Germline V gene sequence: CDR1 SGHTA, CDR2 FQGNSA. The V segment lost 6 bases and the J segment 7 bases; nucleotides outside the gene matches: 10. The CDR3 here is CASSPGTGSGQPQHF. For the CDR3, the DNA is TGTGCCAGCAGTCCCGGGACAGGGTCTGGGCAGCCCCAGCATTTT.

This clonotype was seen a few times. Just one base apart from a much larger clone, this may be a read error. V and J are TRBV13 and TRBJ2-3, with unresolved D. Trimming removed 0 bases from V and 5 bases from J, with 9 bases in between. Germline V gene lookup returns CDR1 PRHDT and CDR2 FYEKMQ (reference sequence). The CDR3 totals 14 residues. CDR3 sequence (DNA): TGTGCCAGCAGCTTAGGAGGGTCGGTAGATACGCAGTATTTT. Residues: CASSLGGSVDTQYF.

This clonotype was counted only a few times. J is TRBJ2-1 and V is TRBV12-3 or TRBV12-4; D may match TRBD1 or TRBD2 (5 bases each). The CDR3 contains 13 residues. V gave up 5 bases and J gave up 9 bases, with 14 bases separating them. The CDR3: CASSPWGLGEQFF. CDR3 bases: TGTGCCAGCAGTCCCTGGGGGTTGGGTGAGCAGTTCTTC.

This clonotype was recorded many times. The gene calls are TRBV19 and TRBJ2-2; no clear D. This CDR3 has 14 residues. The germline V and J ends were trimmed by 7 bases and 8 bases, with 17 bases remaining between them. Per germline, CDR1 LNHDA and CDR2 SQIVND (reference sequence). DNA for the CDR3: TGTGCCAGTAAGAAGCTCTCTCTCGCGGGGGAGCTGTTTTTT. This translates into CASKKLSLAGELFF.

The chain is built from TRBV5-1 and TRBJ2-7; D gene ambiguous. The germline V gene has CDR1 SGHRS and CDR2 YFSETQ. The CDR3 has 12 amino acids. V lost 4 bases to trimming and J lost 2 bases, with 7 bases between them. CDR3 DNA: TGCGCCAGCAGCGCAGAGGCCTACGAGCAGTACTTC. It translates to CASSAEAYEQYF.

This clonotype was detected many times. V usage is TRBV6-2 or TRBV6-3 and J usage is TRBJ1-1, with 9 bases that match TRBD1. The germline gives CDR1 MNHEY, CDR2 SVGEGT. The CDR3 contains 19 residues. With V trimmed by 7 bases and J by 5 bases, 23 bases remained unmatched. The CDR3 reads CASITPRWTGEVRGTEAFF. Here the CDR3 DNA reads TGTGCCAGCATCACGCCGCGTTGGACAGGGGAAGTTAGGGGTACTGAAGCTTTCTTT.

The sample holds many counts of this clonotype. The V and J genes are TRBV20-1 and TRBJ2-3, with TRBD2 identical over 8 bases. J lost 5 bases, V lost 4 bases, and 5 bases had no gene match. This CDR3 contains 13 residues. Germline CDR1 reads DFQATT; CDR2 reads SNEGSKA (reference sequence). The CDR3 here is CSAITGGKDTQYF. DNA of the CDR3: TGCAGTGCTATCACGGGAGGGAAAGATACGCAGTATTTT.